These 21 T cell receptor beta chains were sequenced from one sample in a study of beta chain features in type 1 diabetes. Study-level points and caveats: For Type 1 diabetes patients, all four CD4+ subsets carried TCRB CDR3s that were moderately but significantly shorter.

The antigens these receptors bind are not known. All of the isolated RNA was reverse transcribed, so expressed TCRB transcripts were sequenced. Measured with immunoSEQ multiplex PCR; TCRdb has only the in-frame clones, and not every one. This sample has more than 250,000 clones, with over 14% found just once. The source material was naive CD4+ T cells from blood. The receptors stem from a man aged 18 to 35 with type 1 diabetes.

A few counts support this clone. The V call is TRBV29-1, the J call TRBJ2-2, with D unresolved. Germline CDR1 and CDR2: SQVTM and ANQGSEA. The V end was cut by 7 bases, the J end by 0 bases, with 15 bases between. This CDR3 has 15 amino acids. CDR3 bases: TGCAGCGCTAAGAGTCTTAACGCGAACACCGGGGAGCTGTTTTTT. As protein: CSAKSLNANTGELFF.

The sample holds a few counts of this clone. The CDR3 loop reads CASSNPGLNYGYTF. In DNA form, the CDR3 reads TGTGCCAGCAGCAACCCGGGACTAAACTATGGCTACACCTTC. V and J are TRBV28 and TRBJ1-2; weak D call: TRBD1 (5 bases). V was clipped by 6 bases and J by 2 bases, with 13 bases between them. CDR1 and CDR2 (germline): MDHEN, SYDVKM. The CDR3 sequence is 14 residues long.

Only a few counts were recorded for this clone. This rearrangement joins TRBV9 to TRBJ2-7; D is unclear. This CDR3 has 13 residues. Trimming took 0 bases from V and 5 from J, leaving 9 bases between them. CDR1 SGDLS and CDR2 YYNGEE come from the germline V gene. CDR3 in DNA: TGTGCCAGCAGCGTAGCTCTTATCGACGAGCAGTACTTC. Translating it yields CASSVALIDEQYF.

In regard to this clone: Other DNA sequences in the sample encode the same CDR3. CDR3 sequence (DNA): TGCAGTGCCCGCGGGCGGGGCGAGCAGTACTTC. It is translated as CSARGRGEQYF. The V and J genes are TRBV20-1 and TRBJ2-7; possibly TRBD2 for D (6 bases). This CDR3 is 11 amino acids long. Per the germline V gene, CDR1 is DFQATT and CDR2 is SNEGSKA (reference sequence). The V gene lost 6 bases and the J gene lost 6 bases, with 12 bases spanning the gap.

The chain employs TRBV4-1 and TRBJ2-1; a weak D match, TRBD1 (6 bases). In germline, CDR1 is MGHRA, CDR2 YSYEKL. V was clipped by 1 base and J by 5 bases, with 12 bases between them. CDR3 size: 15 residues. CDR3 DNA: TGCGCCAGCAGCCAAGGCCCGGGACAAGACAATGAGCAGTTCTTC. Translation gives CASSQGPGQDNEQFF.

This clone was picked up a small number of times. V is TRBV4-3 and J is TRBJ2-1; 8 nucleotides match TRBD2. Per germline, CDR1 LGHNA and CDR2 YSLEER. With 5 bases clipped from V and 6 bases from J, the junction kept 3 bases outside the gene matches. CDR3 length: 13 residues. CDR3: CASSMAGGNEQFF. The DNA of the CDR3 is TGCGCCAGCAGCATGGCGGGGGGCAATGAGCAGTTCTTC.

This clone was picked up a small number of times. J is TRBJ1-2 and V is TRBV5-4; 9 positions match TRBD1. The CDR3 is 16 residues long. With V trimmed by 3 bases and J by 4 bases, 10 bases remained unmatched. The V gene's germline CDR1 is SGHNT and CDR2 YYREEE (reference sequence). DNA for the CDR3: TGTGCCAGCAGCTCTGGGAGTGGGACAGGGCCCTATGGCTACACCTTC. This sequence encodes CASSSGSGTGPYGYTF. Complete variable domain (other parts from reference TRBV5-4 and TRBJ1-2): ETGVTQSPTHLIKTRGQQVTLRCSSQSGHNTVSWYQQALGQGPQFIFQYYREEENGRGNFPPRFSGLQFPNYSSELNVNALELDDSALYLCASSSGSGTGPYGYTFGSGTRLTVV.

This clone was counted between two and nine times. The chain recombines TRBV5-4 with TRBJ1-2, with a weak D call TRBD1 (6 bases). V was trimmed by 4 bases and J by 1 base, leaving 20 bases between them. Germline V CDR1 and CDR2: SGHNT, YYREEE (reference sequence). The CDR3 has 17 amino acids. The CDR3 sequence is CASSLPPGALSNYGYTF. The CDR3 coding sequence is TGTGCCAGCAGCCTGCCTCCAGGGGCCCTAAGTAACTATGGCTACACCTTC.

This clone appeared a few times. The genes are TRBV7-2 and TRBJ2-7, with 10 nucleotides matching TRBD2. The germline V gene encodes CDR1 SGHTA and CDR2 FQGNSA. The CDR3 totals 17 residues. The V and J ends lost 1 base and 2 bases, in that order; junction bases with no gene match: 8. The CDR3 nucleotides read TGTGCCAGCAGCTTAGTGTCCAGCGGGGGGGCCCCCTACGAGCAGTACTTC. Residues: CASSLVSSGGAPYEQYF.

The chain combines TRBV27 with TRBJ1-2; possible D gene TRBD1, 6 bases. Trimming took 4 bases from V and 4 from J, leaving 13 bases between them. CDR1 is MNHEY, CDR2 SMNVEV, per germline (reference sequence). The CDR3 is 14 residues long. The CDR3 reads CASSSKKGVYGYTF. The CDR3 nucleotides read TGTGCCAGCAGTTCTAAAAAGGGGGTCTATGGCTACACCTTC.

This clone was observed a handful of times. The chain carries TRBV18 and TRBJ2-7; 8 bases map to TRBD2. The trim removed 2 bases at V and 6 bases at J, leaving 9 bases unmatched. CDR1 KGHSH and CDR2 LQKENI come from the germline V gene. The CDR3 runs 15 residues. CDR3 coding DNA: TGTGCCAGCTCACCAAGGGGGACGGGGGGGAGCGAGCAGTACTTC. It yields the protein CASSPRGTGGSEQYF.

The CDR3 sequence is CASRGAASGYYEQYF. In nucleotides, the CDR3 is TGCGCCAGCAGAGGGGCGGCTAGCGGTTACTACGAGCAGTACTTC. The J gene is TRBJ2-7, the V gene TRBV5-1, with TRBD2 matching 7 bases. This CDR3 comprises 15 residues. Losses at the gene ends were 5 bases for V and 3 bases for J; bases not matched to a gene: 11. Germline V lookup: CDR1 SGHRS, CDR2 YFSETQ.

This clone occurred a few times. The CDR3 nucleotides read TGCAGCGTTGCTCCTAGACTCGGCACAGATACGCAGTATTTT. It specifies CSVAPRLGTDTQYF. The chain uses TRBV29-1 and TRBJ2-3; D is unresolved. The V end lost 4 bases, the J end lost 1 base, and 12 bases lay between the germline ends. The CDR3 runs to 14 residues. Germline CDR1 is SQVTM and CDR2 is ANQGSEA.

The chain has TRBV5-1 and TRBJ2-1; TRBD2 matches at 9 bases. Germline CDR1 and CDR2: SGHRS and YFSETQ. Losses at the gene ends were 4 bases for V and 8 bases for J; bases not matched to a gene: 13. The CDR3 extends over 16 amino acids. For the CDR3, the DNA is TGCGCCAGCAGCACTCGGGGTGGGACTAGCTTCGATGAGCAGTTCTTC. It yields the protein CASSTRGGTSFDEQFF.

This clone occurred a few times. The J gene is TRBJ2-5, the V gene TRBV18; 7 nucleotides line up with TRBD1. This CDR3 has 16 amino acids. Germline V lookup: CDR1 KGHSH, CDR2 LQKENI. Trimming took 2 bases from V and 4 from J; bases not matched to a gene: 10. Written as DNA, the CDR3 is TGTGCCAGCTCACCATCCCTTCGACAGGGTAGAGAGACCCAGTACTTC. It codes for CASSPSLRQGRETQYF.

This clone has only a few counts. The genes are TRBV30 and TRBJ2-7, with a weak D call TRBD1 (5 bases). Germline CDR1 is GTSNPN and CDR2 is SVGIG (reference sequence). This CDR3 is 14 amino acids long. V dropped 0 bases and J dropped 2 bases, with 11 bases sitting between them. CDR3 nucleotides: TGTGCCTGGAGTGTTTTAGGGGTGACCTACGAGCAGTACTTC. Translation gives CAWSVLGVTYEQYF.

A few counts support this clone. The V gene is TRBV4-1, the J gene TRBJ2-7; TRBD2 aligns across 9 bases. In germline, CDR1 is MGHRA, CDR2 YSYEKL. V was pared by 0 bases and J by 3 bases, with 6 bases of the junction left unmatched. There are 16 residues in the CDR3. CDR3 loop: CASSQDATSGNYEQYF. Here the CDR3 DNA reads TGCGCCAGCAGCCAAGATGCGACTAGCGGTAACTACGAGCAGTACTTC.

The genes are TRBV25-1 and TRBJ2-1; 8 bases are a match to TRBD2. The germline CDR1 and CDR2 sequences are MGHDK and SYGVNS. CDR3 length: 16 amino acids. With 2 bases clipped from V and 7 bases from J, the junction kept 10 bases outside the gene matches. CDR3 bases: TGTGCCAGCAGTGAAGTCAACGGGGGGGGGCATAATGAGCAGTTCTTC. Residues: CASSEVNGGGHNEQFF.

This clone was observed a handful of times. The gene calls are TRBV18 and TRBJ2-1, with 10 positions matching TRBD2. The V segment lost 0 bases and the J segment 5 bases; nucleotides outside the gene matches: 7. CDR1 is KGHSH, CDR2 LQKENI, per germline. This CDR3 has 17 residues. The CDR3 sequence: CASSPPNRLAGDNEQFF. Here the CDR3 DNA reads TGTGCCAGCTCACCACCGAATAGACTAGCGGGTGACAATGAGCAGTTCTTC.

V gene TRBV18 combines with J gene TRBJ2-5; weak D call: TRBD1 (6 bases). In germline, CDR1 is KGHSH, CDR2 LQKENI. The CDR3 loop spans 13 amino acids. V was shortened by 4 bases and J by 5 bases, with 11 bases between the two germline ends. In DNA, the CDR3 is TGTGCCAGCTCACAGACAGGCGGGGAGACCCAGTACTTC. Its translation: CASSQTGGETQYF.

Points on this clone: This specimen includes other DNA sequences encoding the same CDR3. For the CDR3, the DNA is TGCAGTGCTCCTCGGGGGGAGACCCAGTACTTC. It is translated as CSAPRGETQYF. The rearrangement links TRBV20-1 to TRBJ2-5; TRBD2 is a possible D gene (6 bases). There are 11 residues in the CDR3. Germline loops: CDR1 DFQATT, CDR2 SNEGSKA (reference sequence). The ends were cut back, 5 bases at V and 5 bases at J, with 9 bases in the middle.